This T cell receptor (beta chain) comes out of a study of shared clonotypes between healthy human individuals. Every immunoSEQ plate was one replicate of a subset's evenly spread DNA. The repertoire was sequenced with immunoSEQ multiplex PCR; TCRdb's copy has only in-frame clones and lacks some. The sample holds about 1.1 million clones; around 77% are singletons and the top ten take about 0.89%. V shed 5 bases and J 7 bases; nucleotides not matched to a gene: 14. Germline loops: CDR1 SGHDT, CDR2 YYEEEE. This CDR3 is 16 amino acids long. There are a few counts of this clone. Its antigen is currently unknown. Study outcomes and limitations: Clonotypes shared by all four sorted-subset donors had higher generation probabilities than non-shared clonotypes.

From CD4+ cells came CD45RA+ naive and CD45RA-negative memory subsets. The sequence was collected from a man aged 18 to 30 in good health. Some clones in this sample may be carry-over from other donors' samples. The sample comprised memory CD4+ T cells from PBMCs. Subset defined: CD45RA-negative fraction. The rearrangement uses TRBV5-6 and TRBJ1-2, with TRBD1 matching 10 bases. The CDR3: CASRSPRGTGDPGYTF. The CDR3 DNA reads as TGTGCCAGCAGGAGCCCGCGGGGGACAGGGGATCCTGGCTACACCTTC.